The 30 T cell receptor beta chains reported below all come from one sample, sequenced in a study of CD8 T cells in ankylosing spondylitis. TCRdb redid the calling of the 5' RACE reads with MiXCR, one entry per CDR3 protein. The sample consists of fewer than 350,000 distinct CDR3 sequences, roughly 12% of them appearing once. Sequencing was performed on blood, either unsorted or a sorted T cell fraction (not recorded which). The receptors here all came from a female donor with ankylosing spondylitis or in good health (not recorded which).

This chain joins TRBV7-2 and TRBJ2-7, with 13 bases that match TRBD2. With V trimmed by 3 bases and J by 10 bases, 9 bases remained unmatched. Germline V gives CDR1 SGHTA, CDR2 FQGNSA. This CDR3 comprises 15 residues. In nucleotides, the CDR3 is TGTGCCAGCAGCTTGGGGACTAGCGGGACTACCTACCAGTACTTC. Encoded protein: CASSLGTSGTTYQYF.

The table lists this clonotype with a few counts. This chain connects TRBV10-3 to TRBJ2-5; unclear D gene. V was trimmed by 3 bases and J by 4 bases, leaving 6 bases between them. The CDR3 extends over 12 amino acids. The germline CDR1 and CDR2 sequences are ENHRY and SYGVKD. The CDR3 region has the DNA TGTGCCATCAGTGAAGGGTCAGAGACCCAGTACTTC. It specifies CAISEGSETQYF.

There are a few counts of this clonotype. V gene TRBV5-1 combines with J gene TRBJ2-7, with a tentative D call TRBD1 (7 bases). Germline-derived CDR1 and CDR2 are SGHRS and YFSETQ. The CDR3 is 15 amino acids. V was pared by 4 bases and J by 3 bases, with 17 bases between. CDR3 residues: CASSRGGTVDYEQYF. As DNA, the CDR3 is TGCGCCAGCAGCCGCGGCGGGACAGTGGACTACGAGCAGTACTTC.

The sample holds many counts of this clonotype. The chain uses TRBV12-3 or TRBV12-4 and TRBJ2-3; maybe TRBD2 (5 bases). This CDR3 is built from 13 residues. V lost 6 bases and J lost 2, with 9 bases in between. This CDR3 is CASRLTNTDTQYF. CDR3 DNA: TGTGCCAGCAGGCTGACTAACACAGATACGCAGTATTTT.

CDR3: CASSVATGQVLPDSNYGYTF. The CDR3 coding sequence is TGTGCCAGCAGCGTAGCTACGGGACAGGTCCTCCCAGATTCTAACTATGGCTACACCTTC. The chain is built from TRBV9 and TRBJ1-2; 8 bases map to TRBD1. V lost 0 bases, J lost 0 bases, and 16 bases stayed unmatched. This CDR3 is 20 amino acids long. Germline assignment: CDR1 SGDLS and CDR2 YYNGEE.

This clonotype was seen many times. The chain links TRBV5-1 to TRBJ2-1, with 7 bases that match TRBD2. This CDR3 contains 15 residues. Germline V gene lookup returns CDR1 SGHRS and CDR2 YFSETQ. The ends lost 2 bases at V and 4 bases at J; junction bases unmatched: 6. The CDR3 nucleotides read TGCGCCAGCAGCTTCGGCCGGGGGGAATACAATGAGCAGTTCTTC. Translated, it gives CASSFGRGEYNEQFF.

This clonotype was seen ten or more times. V usage is TRBV7-2 and J usage is TRBJ2-1; TRBD1 agrees at 7 bases. With V trimmed by 4 bases and J by 4 bases, 7 bases remained unmatched. The V gene's germline CDR1 is SGHTA and CDR2 FQGNSA. The CDR3 is 15 amino acids. The CDR3 is CASSSLTGPYNEQFF. CDR3 in DNA: TGTGCCAGCAGCTCGTTGACAGGGCCTTACAATGAGCAGTTCTTC.

This clonotype was seen repeatedly, ten times or more. This sequence joins TRBV6-2 or TRBV6-3 and TRBJ1-5; D not certain. The CDR3 consists of 13 residues. V was pared by 4 bases and J by 3 bases, with 7 bases between. Germline CDR1 MNHEY, CDR2 SVGEGT. The CDR3 region is CASSSGYNQPQHF. CDR3 DNA: TGTGCCAGCAGTTCAGGTTACAATCAGCCCCAGCATTTT.

With regard to this clonotype: This clone may be a read error of a much larger clone one base away. The gene calls are TRBV5-1 and TRBJ1-1; TRBD1 aligns across 9 bases. The length of the CDR3 is 14 residues. Germline CDR1 reads SGHRS; CDR2 reads YFSETQ. The CDR3 sequence is CASRDRGIVSEALF. DNA of the CDR3: TGCGCCAGCCGCGACAGGGGGATCGTCTCTGAAGCTCTCTTT. Full variable domain (missing parts from reference TRBV5-1 and TRBJ1-1): KAGVTQTPRYLIKTRGQQVTLSCSPISGHRSVSWYQQTPGQGLQFLFEYFSETQRNKGNFPGRFSGRQFSNSRSEMNVSTLELGDSALYLCASRDRGIVSEALFGQGTRLTVV.

This clonotype was observed a few times. The rearrangement links TRBV3-1 to TRBJ1-3, with D perhaps matching TRBD1 (5 bases). The V end lost 0 bases, the J end lost 4 bases, and 10 bases lay between the germline ends. Germline loops: CDR1 LGHDT, CDR2 YNNKEL (reference sequence). There are 15 residues in the CDR3. The CDR3 loop is CASSQEGVSGNTIYF. CDR3 nucleotide sequence: TGTGCCAGCAGCCAAGAGGGGGTATCGGGAAACACCATATATTTT.

As for this clonotype: The DNA is omitted, as the CDR3 cannot be located on it reliably, and the CDR3 follows TCRdb's listing. The V call is TRBV7-2, the J call TRBJ2-5; the table's TRBD1 call for D was not verified on the DNA. Per the germline V gene, CDR1 is SGHTA and CDR2 is FQGNSA. The CDR3 is 14 residues long, ends included. The CDR3 sequence is CASSWGQGSETKYF.

The table lists this clonotype with a few counts. This sequence joins TRBV20-1 and TRBJ2-1, with 8 bases matching TRBD2. The V gene's germline CDR1 is DFQATT and CDR2 SNEGSKA (reference sequence). CDR3 size: 18 residues. The CDR3, as DNA: TGCTGTGAACCTGGGACTAGGCTTTATTTCCCAGTATACAATGAGCAGTTCTTC. It yields the protein CCEPGTRLYFPVYNEQFF.

This clonotype was observed many times. This chain uses TRBV12-3 or TRBV12-4 with TRBJ1-1; D is unclear. The CDR3 has 15 residues. Between the trimmed V and J ends, which lost 5 bases and 0 bases, there was a span of 13 bases. The CDR3 spells CASSSRTGMNTEAFF. CDR3 bases: TGTGCCAGCAGTAGCCGGACGGGTATGAACACTGAAGCTTTCTTT.

This clonotype was observed many times. The rearrangement links TRBV5-5 to TRBJ1-2; D remains ambiguous. This CDR3 spans 14 amino acids. Germline V gives CDR1 SGHKS, CDR2 YYEKEE (reference sequence). V was pared by 4 bases and J by 0 bases, with 10 bases between. The CDR3 bases are TGTGCCAGCAGCCCGACATCGGCTAACTATGGCTACACCTTC. This encodes CASSPTSANYGYTF. The variable domain in full, with the rest retrieved from reference TRBV5-5 and TRBJ1-2, is DAGVTQSPTHLIKTRGQQVTLRCSPISGHKSVSWYQQVLGQGPQFIFQYYEKEERGRGNFPDRFSARQFPNYSSELNVNALLLGDSALYLCASSPTSANYGYTFGSGTRLTVV.

This clonotype was counted ten times or more. The rearrangement links TRBV7-9 to TRBJ1-1; D remains ambiguous. The CDR3 extends over 12 amino acids. With 6 bases removed from V and 1 base from J, the gap between germline ends came to 6 bases. Looked up from germline, CDR1 is SEHNR and CDR2 is FQNEAQ (reference sequence). The CDR3 sequence is CASRSRNTEAFF. The CDR3 DNA reads TGTGCCAGCAGGTCAAGGAACACTGAAGCTTTCTTT.

This clonotype has at least ten counts. The V gene is TRBV29-1, the J gene TRBJ1-1, with D tentatively TRBD1 (5 bases). V lost 4 bases and J 4 bases, leaving 13 bases between the germline ends. Germline V lookup: CDR1 SQVTM, CDR2 ANQGSEA. The CDR3 totals 13 residues. The CDR3 DNA follows: TGCAGCGTTGCTAGGGGCGGTGGCACTGAAGCTTTCTTT. Translating gives CSVARGGGTEAFF.

This clonotype was counted a few times. The chain is built from TRBV12-3 or TRBV12-4 and TRBJ2-2, with 10 nucleotides matching TRBD1. The V and J ends lost 7 bases and 7 bases, in that order; junction bases with no gene match: 18. The CDR3 runs to 18 residues. The CDR3 coding sequence is TGTGCCAGCATTCCGGACGAACCGGGACAGGGGTGGAACGGGGAGCTGTTTTTT. Protein: CASIPDEPGQGWNGELFF.

CDR3 sequence: CASSFLPGGRVDEQFF. CDR3 in DNA: TGTGCCAGCTCCTTTCTCCCGGGCGGGAGGGTGGATGAGCAGTTCTTC. The chain employs TRBV27 and TRBJ2-1, with TRBD2 matching over 9 bases. The V and J ends lost 8 bases and 8 bases, in that order; junction bases with no gene match: 16. Germline V gene lookup returns CDR1 MNHEY and CDR2 SMNVEV (reference sequence). The length of the CDR3 is 16 residues.

This clonotype was recorded many times. The V and J genes are TRBV25-1 and TRBJ2-3, with 12 bases aligning to TRBD2. This CDR3 contains 19 residues. The germline CDR1 and CDR2 sequences are MGHDK and SYGVNS. Unmatched junction bases numbered 17, after V lost 8 bases and J lost 2 bases. The CDR3 nucleotides read TGTGCCAGCGGTAGCCCGAGGACTAGCGGGACCACACACACAGATACGCAGTATTTT. Encoded protein: CASGSPRTSGTTHTDTQYF. Full variable domain (rest looked up from reference TRBV25-1 and TRBJ2-3): EADIYQTPRYLVIGTGKKITLECSQTMGHDKMYWYQQDPGMELHLIHYSYGVNSTEKGDLSSESTVSRIRTEHFPLTLESARPSHTSQYLCASGSPRTSGTTHTDTQYFGPGTRLTVL.

As regards this clonotype: A much larger clone differs by one base, so this may be a read error. The chain is built from TRBV12-3 or TRBV12-4 and TRBJ1-5; no firm D call. The CDR3 is 14 residues long. The CDR3 DNA is TGTGCCGGCAGTTTTTTCTCAAGCAATCAGCCCCAGCATTTT. It encodes CAGSFFSSNQPQHF.

This clonotype came up many times. This chain uses TRBV20-1 with TRBJ1-3; D is uncertain. This CDR3 comprises 15 residues. The V gene lost 4 bases and the J gene lost 0 bases, with 13 bases spanning the gap. Germline CDR1 reads DFQATT; CDR2 reads SNEGSKA (reference sequence). The CDR3 loop is CSATDPNVSGNTIYF. CDR3 in DNA: TGCAGTGCTACGGACCCGAACGTCTCTGGAAACACCATATATTTT.

The chain couples TRBV6-5 to TRBJ1-2, with a weak D call TRBD1 (6 bases). Trimming removed 5 bases at V and 8 bases at J, with 18 bases between. Germline lookup yields CDR1 MNHEY and CDR2 SVGAGI. This CDR3 has 14 amino acids. The CDR3 DNA sequence: TGTGCCAGCAGTAACCCAGGGGAATGGCGGGGCTACACCTTC. Translation gives CASSNPGEWRGYTF.

This clonotype was picked up a small number of times. This chain connects TRBV6-1 to TRBJ2-2; D call uncertain. Germline V gene lookup returns CDR1 MNHNS and CDR2 SASEGT. Between the trimmed V and J ends, which lost 8 bases and 7 bases, there was a span of 8 bases. This CDR3 contains 11 residues. The CDR3 reads CASGRIGELFF. The CDR3 nucleotides read TGTGCCAGCGGAAGGATCGGGGAGCTGTTTTTT.

This clonotype was picked up many times. The chain couples TRBV20-1 to TRBJ1-4; D perhaps matches TRBD1 (6 bases). Trimming removed 3 bases from V and 5 bases from J, with 22 bases in between. The CDR3 consists of 17 residues. CDR1 is DFQATT, CDR2 SNEGSKA, per germline (reference sequence). CDR3 bases: TGCAGTGCTAGGAGTTTCGGGGGACAAGGACTAAATGAAAAACTGTTTTTT. Translating gives CSARSFGGQGLNEKLFF.

In its sample, this clonotype was seen many times. V is TRBV20-1 and J is TRBJ2-1, with 10 bases aligning to TRBD2. The CDR3 loop spans 14 amino acids. The V segment lost 4 bases and the J segment 8 bases; nucleotides outside the gene matches: 8. Germline CDR1 reads DFQATT; CDR2 reads SNEGSKA (reference sequence). CDR3 sequence (DNA): TGCAGTGCTATTAGCGGGGGGCCCGGATATGAGCAGTTCTTC. It yields the protein CSAISGGPGYEQFF.

In its sample, this clonotype was seen many times. The chain joins TRBV15 to TRBJ2-7; no clear D gene. The CDR3 has 14 amino acids. Trimming removed 4 bases from V and 2 bases from J, with 12 bases in between. From germline, CDR1 is LNHNV and CDR2 YYDKDF (reference sequence). The CDR3, as DNA: TGTGCCACCAGCATTTCGGGCAGCACCTACGAGCAGTACTTC. It encodes CATSISGSTYEQYF.

This clonotype was recorded many times. The rearrangement uses TRBV20-1 and TRBJ1-2, with D perhaps TRBD1 (6 bases). The CDR3 totals 14 residues. CDR1 and CDR2 (germline): DFQATT, SNEGSKA (reference sequence). V shed 0 bases and J shed 4 bases, with 12 bases lying between them. CDR3 sequence (DNA): TGCAGTGCTAGAGACCCGACAGGACCCTATGGCTACACCTTC. Protein sequence: CSARDPTGPYGYTF.

This clonotype was seen a handful of times. The chain has TRBV20-1 and TRBJ2-3; D is unclear. Looked up from germline, CDR1 is DFQATT and CDR2 is SNEGSKA (reference sequence). The ends were cut back, 3 bases at V and 1 base at J, with 11 bases in the middle. The CDR3 loop spans 14 amino acids. The CDR3 DNA sequence: TGCAGTGCTAGGTTTAGTCATGGCACAGATACGCAGTATTTT. It yields the protein CSARFSHGTDTQYF.

The sample holds a few counts of this clonotype. The chain uses TRBV20-1 and TRBJ2-3, with 8 positions matching TRBD2. The CDR3 is 15 amino acids. V was clipped by 5 bases and J by 0 bases; unmatched bases: 7. Germline V CDR1 and CDR2: DFQATT, SNEGSKA (reference sequence). Written as DNA, the CDR3 is TGCAGTGCTGTGACTAGCGTCTATAGCACAGATACGCAGTATTTT. Protein sequence: CSAVTSVYSTDTQYF.

The rearrangement uses TRBV3-1 and TRBJ2-5; D is undetermined. The CDR3 consists of 14 residues. V dropped 3 bases and J dropped 5 bases, with 13 bases sitting between them. Germline lookup yields CDR1 LGHDT and CDR2 YNNKEL (reference sequence). CDR3 nucleotide sequence: TGTGCCAGCAGCCATCGGTTGGTAACGGAGACCCAGTACTTC. This encodes CASSHRLVTETQYF.